Listed below are T cell receptor beta chains from one sample, sequenced in a study of neurological immune-mediated disorders. TCRdb itself ran the 5' RACE reads through MiXCR, one entry per CDR3 protein. The sample lists about 49,000 distinct CDR3 sequences, more than 8% seen once, with roughly 1.5% in the top ten. The sample consisted of PBMCs. These receptors came from a woman in her forties in good health. Each CDR3 is given with its conserved first and last residue. The order of the fields is J gene, V gene, CDR3 protein.

>TRBJ2-5|TRBV6-5
CASSPKGTGNTQYF
>TRBJ2-1|TRBV7-2
CASSWWGGDSSMEQFF
>TRBJ1-5|TRBV5-6
CASSLGRGFQPQHF
>TRBJ1-2|TRBV25-1
CASSEGRRSYGYTF
>TRBJ2-1|TRBV4-3
CASSQEIRAQGLNEQFF
>TRBJ2-3|TRBV20-1
CSARVGGPTDTQYF
>TRBJ2-2|TRBV6-5
CASSYPTRGGTGELFF
>TRBJ1-5|TRBV12-3/TRBV12-4
CASSFQGAQPQHF
>TRBJ2-3|TRBV20-1
CSVLPIAGETDTQYF
>TRBJ1-1|TRBV6-5
CASQGRYTEAFF
>TRBJ1-1|TRBV7-8
CASSLDRATEAFF
>TRBJ2-1|TRBV9
CASSVMRGSYNEQFF
>TRBJ1-2|TRBV12-3/TRBV12-4
CASSRDRVNYGYTF
>TRBJ2-5|TRBV5-1
CASSLTGGKETQYF
>TRBJ1-5|TRBV6-5
CASSYSRTGRPQHF
>TRBJ1-1|TRBV24-1
CATSDSTREAFF
>TRBJ1-2|TRBV7-2
CASLPRGMPGSGYTF